These 28 T cell receptor beta chains were all obtained from the same sample, sequenced in a study of T-cell memory formation after mild COVID-19 (dated by TCRdb to the early 2020s). Libraries came from 5' RACE. The listed sequencing device is Illumina NovaSeq 6000. TCRdb cleaned the public reads at Q25 with fastp, built clones with MiXCR and kept in-frame beta chains. Every entry covers one CDR3 protein and lists the most common genes and DNA from its rows. The sample includes more than 250,000 distinct CDR3 sequences, with about 17% observed a single time. The top ten clones comprise roughly 20% of the sample. Sequencing used PBMCs or a T cell subset sorted from them (not recorded which). The origin of the receptors is a man in his late teens or twenties who had mild COVID-19 (a few samples of this study predate the infection). The sample titles of this study are shuffled in the database, so cell type and time point are left out; the donor was told from shared clones.

This clonotype was seen a handful of times. This chain links TRBV19 with TRBJ1-2; D might be TRBD1 (5 bases). The CDR3 runs 15 residues. Trimming removed 9 bases from V and 5 bases from J, with 22 bases in between. The germline V gene has CDR1 LNHDA and CDR2 SQIVND (reference sequence). As DNA, the CDR3 is TGTGCCAGCAACCCCTCCGATCGGGGCGGTTATGGCTACACCTTC. Protein: CASNPSDRGGYGYTF.

This clonotype came up a few times. This sequence joins TRBV12-3 or TRBV12-4 and TRBJ2-2; 9 bases line up with TRBD1. Trimming cost V 5 bases and J 2 bases; bases outside gene matches: 6. The CDR3 sequence is 16 residues long. The CDR3 bases are TGTGCCAGCAGTCCTCCGGGACAGGGCAACACCGGGGAGCTGTTTTTT. This gives the protein CASSPPGQGNTGELFF.

This clonotype was observed a few times. The V call is TRBV4-1, the J call TRBJ1-2; no clear D gene. V shed 4 bases and J shed 8 bases, with 17 bases lying between them. Germline CDR1 MGHRA, CDR2 YSYEKL. This CDR3 has 14 amino acids. In DNA, the CDR3 is TGCGCCAGCAGCCCCGCGGGAAGGGAGAACGGCTACACCTTC. Its translation: CASSPAGRENGYTF.

This clonotype was seen repeatedly, ten times or more. The chain uses TRBV18 and TRBJ2-3; a possible D gene is TRBD2 (7 bases). Germline V gene data show CDR1 as KGHSH and CDR2 as LQKENI. V lost 3 bases and J 5 bases, leaving 18 bases between the germline ends. The CDR3 has 16 residues. As DNA, the CDR3 is TGTGCCAGCTCACCGTCGGGGCGGGGGCCTCAAGATACGCAGTATTTT. Protein sequence: CASSPSGRGPQDTQYF.

CDR3 nucleotide sequence: TGTGCCACCAGTGACCAGATTGGCAGGAACTATGGCTACACCTTC. As protein: CATSDQIGRNYGYTF. This chain links TRBV24-1 with TRBJ1-2; D gene uncertain. Trimming stripped 4 bases from V and 2 bases from J, with 13 bases between. CDR1 KGHDR and CDR2 SFDVKD come from the germline V gene. This CDR3 contains 15 residues.

The chain joins TRBV2 to TRBJ2-7; D is perhaps TRBD1 (5 bases). The germline gives CDR1 SNHLY, CDR2 FYNNEI. The CDR3 totals 15 residues. Trimming stripped 1 base from V and 4 bases from J, with 14 bases between. The CDR3 region is CASSEGLGALYEQYF. The CDR3, as DNA: TGTGCCAGCAGTGAAGGCCTAGGGGCGCTTTACGAGCAGTACTTC.

The chain links TRBV2 to TRBJ1-6, with 7 bases aligning to TRBD1. The CDR3 is 14 amino acids. Per germline, CDR1 SNHLY and CDR2 FYNNEI. Losses at the gene ends were 6 bases for V and 7 bases for J; bases not matched to a gene: 6. As DNA, the CDR3 is TGTGCCAGCAGAAGGGACAGCTTGAATTCACCCCTCCACTTT. Amino acids: CASRRDSLNSPLHF.

V and J are TRBV4-1 and TRBJ1-4; the match to TRBD1 covers 7 bases. Germline trimming cut 10 bases from V and 4 bases from J; bases unmatched to any gene: 6. Germline CDR1 reads MGHRA; CDR2 reads YSYEKL. The CDR3 contains 13 residues. The CDR3 bases are TGCGCCACCCGCCGGGACAGTAATGAAAAACTGTTTTTT. It translates to CATRRDSNEKLFF.

The gene calls are TRBV3-1 and TRBJ1-5, with D possibly TRBD1 on 5 matching bases. Germline V gives CDR1 LGHDT, CDR2 YNNKEL (reference sequence). The CDR3 covers 15 residues. V was trimmed by 1 base and J by 2 bases, leaving 9 bases between them. The CDR3 loop is CASSQGGDGNQPQHF. The DNA of the CDR3 is TGTGCCAGCAGCCAAGGAGGGGATGGCAATCAGCCCCAGCATTTT.

This clonotype occurred a few times. The chain links TRBV6-4 to TRBJ2-3, with D possibly being TRBD2 (7 bases). Trimming stripped 4 bases from V and 2 bases from J, with 13 bases between. Germline CDR1 and CDR2: MRHNA and SNTAGT. The CDR3 spans 15 residues. The CDR3 here is CASSALGGATDTQYF. CDR3 coding DNA: TGTGCCAGCAGTGCACTTGGGGGGGCCACAGATACGCAGTATTTT.

The gene calls are TRBV2 and TRBJ2-7; D gene unclear. Germline CDR1 is SNHLY and CDR2 is FYNNEI. CDR3 length equals 15 residues. The V and J ends lost 6 bases and 7 bases respectively, with 22 bases between them. The CDR3 nucleotides are TGTGCCAGCAGCAGAAAGGGTATGGATTCCGGGGAGCAGTACTTC. Translating it yields CASSRKGMDSGEQYF.

This clonotype was seen only a few times. The V call is TRBV27, the J call TRBJ1-5; a weak D match, TRBD1 (5 bases). Trimming left V 4 bases short and J 6 bases short, with 7 bases between. CDR1 is MNHEY, CDR2 SMNVEV, per germline (reference sequence). The CDR3 spans 12 residues. This CDR3 is CASSYGGQPQHF. CDR3 bases: TGTGCCAGCAGTTATGGGGGTCAGCCCCAGCATTTT.

The chain uses TRBV29-1 and TRBJ2-3, with a weak D call TRBD2 (6 bases). The CDR3 length is 14 residues. With 1 base removed from V and 2 bases from J, the gap between germline ends came to 10 bases. Per germline, CDR1 SQVTM and CDR2 ANQGSEA. For the CDR3, the DNA is TGCAGCGTTGAAGGGGGGGTTTCCACAGATACGCAGTATTTT. Protein product: CSVEGGVSTDTQYF.

This clonotype was counted between two and nine times. The chain has TRBV4-3 and TRBJ2-2, with TRBD2 matching over 9 bases. Germline-derived CDR1 and CDR2 are LGHNA and YSLEER. This CDR3 contains 17 residues. The ends lost 1 base at V and 3 bases at J; junction bases unmatched: 6. CDR3 in amino acids: CASSQAASGTYTGELFF. The CDR3 DNA reads as TGCGCCAGCAGCCAAGCGGCTAGCGGGACCTACACCGGGGAGCTGTTTTTT.

Judged by abundance, this clonotype is large. The chain employs TRBV14 and TRBJ2-7, with D possibly being TRBD1 (6 bases). CDR3 length: 13 residues. The V end lost 6 bases, the J end lost 6 bases, and 15 bases lay between the germline ends. Germline assignment: CDR1 SGHDN and CDR2 FVKESK. CDR3 in DNA: TGTGCCAGCAGTACGGACGTACAGGGCGAGCAGTACGTC. This sequence encodes CASSTDVQGEQYV.

This clonotype was detected only a few times. The rearrangement joins TRBV10-3 to TRBJ1-2, with 7 bases that match TRBD1. After removal of 3 bases from V and 4 bases from J, the junction contained 8 bases not matched to a gene. Germline V gene lookup returns CDR1 ENHRY and CDR2 SYGVKD. CDR3 length equals 15 residues. CDR3 loop: CAISDARGELYGYTF. CDR3 bases: TGTGCCATCAGTGACGCCAGGGGGGAACTCTATGGCTACACCTTC.

This clonotype has only a few counts. This chain joins TRBV10-2 and TRBJ1-2; 9 nucleotides match TRBD1. The junction had 9 bases not matched to a gene; V was cut back by 4 bases and J by 6 bases. The CDR3 contains 15 residues. Germline CDR1 WSHSY, CDR2 SAAADI. CDR3 amino acids: CASSGYPGQGDGYTF. DNA of the CDR3: TGCGCCAGCAGTGGATATCCGGGACAGGGAGATGGCTACACCTTC.

The rearrangement joins TRBV9 to TRBJ2-3; no firm D call. Germline CDR1 reads SGDLS; CDR2 reads YYNGEE. V lost 0 bases and J 4 bases, leaving 12 bases between the germline ends. The CDR3 is made up of 15 amino acids. DNA for the CDR3: TGTGCCAGCAGCGTAGGAGCGACATCCTCAGATACGCAGTATTTT. As protein: CASSVGATSSDTQYF.

The V and J genes are TRBV2 and TRBJ2-2; 7 nucleotides align to TRBD2. CDR1 and CDR2 from the germline V gene are SNHLY and FYNNEI. V lost 6 bases to trimming and J lost 0 bases; unmatched junction nucleotides: 1. This CDR3 spans 14 amino acids. The CDR3 DNA sequence: TGTGCCAGCAGCAGCGGGGCGAACACCGGGGAGCTGTTTTTT. The encoded protein is CASSSGANTGELFF.

This clonotype has more than one count but fewer than ten. This rearrangement joins TRBV5-8 to TRBJ2-7, with D maybe TRBD1 (5 bases). Per germline, CDR1 SGHTS and CDR2 YDEGEE. The CDR3 has 12 amino acids. The V and J ends lost 3 bases and 3 bases respectively, with 7 bases between them. The CDR3 spells CASSYDSYEQYV. CDR3 in DNA: TGTGCCAGCAGCTACGACAGCTACGAGCAGTACGTC.

The chain employs TRBV4-1 and TRBJ2-7; no clear D gene. This CDR3 has 13 amino acids. Trimming removed 1 base from V and 6 bases from J, with 10 bases in between. The V gene's germline CDR1 is MGHRA and CDR2 YSYEKL. The CDR3 is CASSQGVWGEQYV. The CDR3 DNA is TGCGCCAGCAGCCAAGGGGTCTGGGGCGAGCAGTACGTC.

V usage is TRBV6-4 and J usage is TRBJ2-1; no definite D call. Trimming removed 2 bases from V and 0 bases from J, with 11 bases in between. The CDR3 spans 16 residues. Germline assignment: CDR1 MRHNA and CDR2 SNTAGT. The CDR3 coding sequence is TGTGCCAGCAGTGACCACGGGTCAAGCTCCTACAATGAGCAGTTCTTC. Protein product: CASSDHGSSSYNEQFF.

This clonotype was detected many times. The chain recombines TRBV5-1 with TRBJ1-1; D is uncertain. This CDR3 spans 13 amino acids. The V end lost 4 bases, the J end lost 8 bases, and 15 bases lay between the germline ends. Germline CDR1 is SGHRS and CDR2 is YFSETQ. CDR3 coding DNA: TGCGCCAGCAGCCCCCGACCGGAGGTAGAAGCTTTCTTT. The encoded protein is CASSPRPEVEAFF.

This clonotype has only a few counts. V gene TRBV7-6 combines with J gene TRBJ1-1; D possibly corresponds to TRBD1 (5 bases). CDR3 size: 14 residues. The V gene's germline CDR1 is SGHVS and CDR2 FNYEAQ. Trimming took 5 bases from V and 0 from J, leaving 10 bases between them. The CDR3 sequence is CASSRGVMNTEAFF. CDR3 bases: TGTGCCAGCAGCCGGGGCGTCATGAACACTGAAGCTTTCTTT.

V usage is TRBV4-2 and J usage is TRBJ2-3, with 7 bases that match TRBD1. Unmatched junction bases numbered 8, after V lost 3 bases and J lost 5 bases. The CDR3 length is 15 residues. Looked up from germline, CDR1 is LGHNA and CDR2 is YNFKEQ. CDR3 nucleotide sequence: TGTGCCAGCAGCCACCCTGATAGGGGGCGAGATACGCAGTATTTT. This sequence encodes CASSHPDRGRDTQYF.

The J gene is TRBJ2-7, the V gene TRBV28; D possibly corresponds to TRBD1 (6 bases). The V end was cut by 6 bases, the J end by 4 bases, with 19 bases between. The CDR3 loop spans 15 amino acids. The germline V gene encodes CDR1 MDHEN and CDR2 SYDVKM. The CDR3 is CASRLSYRDRYEQYF. The CDR3 DNA reads as TGTGCCAGCAGGCTGTCCTACAGGGACCGATACGAGCAGTACTTC. The full variable domain, in which reference TRBV28 and TRBJ2-7 provide the parts outside the CDR3, is DVKVTQSSRYLVKRTGEKVFLECVQDMDHENMFWYRQDPGLGLRLIYFSYDVKMKEKGDIPEGYSVSREKKERFSLILESASTNQTSMYLCASRLSYRDRYEQYFGPGTRLTVT.

The J gene is TRBJ2-1, the V gene TRBV4-3, with 11 bases matching TRBD2. The CDR3 has 16 residues. Germline CDR1 LGHNA, CDR2 YSLEER. The V gene end was trimmed by 4 bases and the J gene end by 6 bases; junction bases not matched to a gene: 8. CDR3 amino acids: CASSPRVAGGGNEQFF. DNA of the CDR3: TGCGCCAGCAGCCCCAGGGTAGCGGGGGGGGGCAATGAGCAGTTCTTC.

Only a few counts were recorded for this clonotype. This sequence joins TRBV7-2 and TRBJ1-3; D is ambiguous. Trimming stripped 5 bases from V and 0 bases from J, with 11 bases between. From germline, CDR1 is SGHTA and CDR2 FQGNSA. This CDR3 region has 15 residues. DNA of the CDR3: TGTGCCAGCAGCGCCCGGAGGAGCTCTGGAAACACCATATATTTT. Encoded protein: CASSARRSSGNTIYF. The full variable domain, with the rest looked up from reference TRBV7-2 and TRBJ1-3, is GAGVSQSPSNKVTEKGKDVELRCDPISGHTALYWYRQSLGQGLEFLIYFQGNSAPDKSGLPSDRFSAERTGGSVSTLTIQRTQQEDSAVYLCASSARRSSGNTIYFGEGSWLTVV.